What follows are 30 T cell receptor beta chains derived from one specimen sequenced in a study of shared clonotypes between healthy human individuals. TCRdb's table, derived via immunoSEQ multiplex PCR, lists solely in-frame clones and lacks some. Of 2,100,000 or so clones listed, approximately 95% are singletons. Sequencing input: naive CD4+ T cells sorted from blood. Documented subset: CD45RA+ positively selected. Every receptor here comes from a man between 18 and 29 years old in good health.

The rearrangement uses TRBV6-5 and TRBJ1-2; D is unclear. CDR3 length: 14 residues. Germline V gives CDR1 MNHEY, CDR2 SVGAGI. V dropped 6 bases and J dropped 4 bases, with 15 bases sitting between them. CDR3 sequence: CASRRETLSYGYTF. Here the CDR3 DNA reads TGTGCCAGCAGGAGGGAGACACTTTCCTATGGCTACACCTTC.

This chain connects TRBV6-5 to TRBJ2-7; D unclear. The CDR3 consists of 16 residues. The V and J ends lost 0 bases and 0 bases respectively, with 12 bases between them. Per germline, CDR1 MNHEY and CDR2 SVGAGI. CDR3: CASSYSRGRSSYEQYF. CDR3 sequence (DNA): TGTGCCAGCAGTTACTCGAGAGGCAGGAGCTCCTACGAGCAGTACTTC.

The rearrangement links TRBV30 to TRBJ2-3, with D uncertain. With 3 bases removed from V and 8 bases from J, the gap between germline ends came to 9 bases. The CDR3 sequence is 11 residues long. Germline V lookup: CDR1 GTSNPN, CDR2 SVGIG (reference sequence). As DNA, the CDR3 is TGTGCCTGGAGCCGCCAAGTTACGCAGTATTTT. It yields the protein CAWSRQVTQYF.

The chain employs TRBV27 and TRBJ1-4; tentatively, D is TRBD1 (6 bases). Germline V gives CDR1 MNHEY, CDR2 SMNVEV (reference sequence). The CDR3 is 15 amino acids. Deletions cut 9 bases from V and 0 bases from J, with 14 bases between. CDR3 bases: TGTGCCAGTAGACCCAAGGGGGCAACTAATGAAAAACTGTTTTTT. Encoded protein: CASRPKGATNEKLFF.

The V call is TRBV5-5, the J call TRBJ2-2; D might be TRBD2 (5 bases). Germline assignment: CDR1 SGHKS and CDR2 YYEKEE (reference sequence). Between the trimmed V and J ends, which lost 3 bases and 0 bases, there was a span of 12 bases. The CDR3 length is 16 residues. Here the CDR3 DNA reads TGTGCCAGCAGCTGGCTAGCCTACACGAACACCGGGGAGCTGTTTTTT. Translated: CASSWLAYTNTGELFF. The variable domain in full, completed from reference TRBV5-5 and TRBJ2-2, reads DAGVTQSPTHLIKTRGQQVTLRCSPISGHKSVSWYQQVLGQGPQFIFQYYEKEERGRGNFPDRFSARQFPNYSSELNVNALLLGDSALYLCASSWLAYTNTGELFFGEGSRLTVL.

The chain uses TRBV5-4 and TRBJ2-3; D gene unclear. V was cut by 3 bases and J by 0 bases, with 17 bases left in between. The germline CDR1 and CDR2 sequences are SGHNT and YYREEE (reference sequence). The CDR3 covers 17 residues. DNA of the CDR3: TGTGCCAGCAGCTCCCCCAGCCCCGGGCAGAGCACAGATACGCAGTATTTT. This sequence encodes CASSSPSPGQSTDTQYF.

The genes are TRBV18 and TRBJ1-6; the D gene is possibly TRBD1 (5 bases). The germline gives CDR1 KGHSH, CDR2 LQKENI. Between the trimmed V and J ends, which lost 2 bases and 5 bases, there was a span of 13 bases. CDR3 length equals 16 residues. As DNA, the CDR3 is TGTGCCAGCTCACCAAATATCGGGACTGATAATTCACCCCTCCACTTT. Its protein product is CASSPNIGTDNSPLHF.

The J gene is TRBJ1-5, the V gene TRBV18; the D is unclear. The germline V gene has CDR1 KGHSH and CDR2 LQKENI. V shed 3 bases and J shed 9 bases, with 12 bases lying between them. The CDR3 extends over 13 amino acids. CDR3 coding DNA: TGTGCCAGCTCACCTCTCCCACGGGGGCCCCAGCATTTT. This gives the protein CASSPLPRGPQHF. The whole variable domain, filled in from reference TRBV18 and TRBJ1-5, reads NAGVMQNPRHLVRRRGQEARLRCSPMKGHSHVYWYRQLPEEGLKFMVYLQKENIIDESGMPKERFSAEFPKEGPSILRIQQVVRGDSAAYFCASSPLPRGPQHFGDGTRLSIL.

The chain links TRBV28 to TRBJ2-5, with 15 bases matching TRBD2. The CDR3 has 18 amino acids. Germline V CDR1 and CDR2: MDHEN, SYDVKM. Germline trimming cut 2 bases from V and 2 bases from J; bases unmatched to any gene: 6. In DNA form, the CDR3 reads TGTGCCAGCAGTTTAGTCCCCGGACTAGCGGGGGGGCAAGAGACCCAGTACTTC. Translation: CASSLVPGLAGGQETQYF.

CDR3 in DNA: TGTGCCAGCAGTGAAGAGGGGGCCATCAGGAACACTGAAGCTTTCTTT. Translation gives CASSEEGAIRNTEAFF. V and J are TRBV25-1 and TRBJ1-1, with 7 nucleotides matching TRBD1. In germline, CDR1 is MGHDK, CDR2 SYGVNS. The V gene end was trimmed by 2 bases and the J gene end by 1 base; junction bases not matched to a gene: 7. The CDR3 has 16 residues.

This chain joins TRBV7-9 and TRBJ2-1; 10 nucleotides agree with TRBD2. V shed 4 bases and J 9 bases; nucleotides not matched to a gene: 9. Germline V CDR1 and CDR2: SEHNR, FQNEAQ (reference sequence). The CDR3 extends over 15 amino acids. CDR3 bases: TGTGCCAGCAGCTCACTAGCGGGACCGGGCGGTGAGCAGTTCTTC. It yields the protein CASSSLAGPGGEQFF.

This chain joins TRBV7-2 and TRBJ2-5; 7 bases align to TRBD2. Germline V gene sequence: CDR1 SGHTA, CDR2 FQGNSA. This CDR3 is built from 16 residues. With 2 bases clipped from V and 4 bases from J, the junction kept 10 bases outside the gene matches. The CDR3 DNA reads TGTGCCAGCAGCTTACAGGGCGGCAGGGAGGGAGAGACCCAGTACTTC. Translated: CASSLQGGREGETQYF. The full variable domain, rest sourced from reference TRBV7-2 and TRBJ2-5, is GAGVSQSPSNKVTEKGKDVELRCDPISGHTALYWYRQSLGQGLEFLIYFQGNSAPDKSGLPSDRFSAERTGGSVSTLTIQRTQQEDSAVYLCASSLQGGREGETQYFGPGTRLLVL.

The rearrangement links TRBV29-1 to TRBJ2-3, with 7 bases lining up with TRBD2. CDR1 SQVTM and CDR2 ANQGSEA come from the germline V gene. Losses at the gene ends were 4 bases for V and 0 bases for J; bases not matched to a gene: 4. The CDR3 spans 14 residues. The DNA for the CDR3 is TGCAGCGTTGGGCCGGGGGGAAGCACAGATACGCAGTATTTT. It yields the protein CSVGPGGSTDTQYF.

The V and J genes are TRBV5-1 and TRBJ2-7; D unclear. Germline V CDR1 and CDR2: SGHRS, YFSETQ. The germline V and J ends were trimmed by 5 bases and 5 bases, with 8 bases remaining between them. The CDR3 length is 11 residues. CDR3 in DNA: TGCGCCAGCAGTTGGTCCAACGAGCAGTACTTC. This translates into CASSWSNEQYF.

The chain uses TRBV4-1 and TRBJ1-2, with D uncertain. This CDR3 comprises 15 residues. V lost 5 bases and J 2 bases, leaving 15 bases between the germline ends. CDR1 and CDR2 from the germline V gene are MGHRA and YSYEKL. DNA of the CDR3: TGCGCCAGCAGCGAAAGTCGGGGTCCGAACTATGGCTACACCTTC. This codes for CASSESRGPNYGYTF.

The chain carries TRBV6-1 and TRBJ2-5; D not resolved. Between the trimmed V and J ends, which lost 1 base and 5 bases, there was a span of 11 bases. Germline V gene sequence: CDR1 MNHNS, CDR2 SASEGT. The CDR3 is made up of 14 amino acids. In DNA form, the CDR3 reads TGTGCCAGCAGTGAAGGTGGGGTCCGGGAGACCCAGTACTTC. As protein: CASSEGGVRETQYF.

The rearrangement links TRBV19 to TRBJ1-2, with D possibly being TRBD1 (6 bases). The CDR3 has 14 amino acids. The germline gives CDR1 LNHDA, CDR2 SQIVND (reference sequence). The V end was cut by 6 bases, the J end by 8 bases, with 19 bases between. CDR3 sequence reads: CASREAGEVSGYTF. DNA for the CDR3: TGTGCCAGTAGGGAGGCAGGGGAAGTGAGCGGCTACACCTTC.

The chain employs TRBV28 and TRBJ2-2; TRBD2 agrees at 8 bases. The CDR3 is 13 residues long. With V trimmed by 5 bases and J by 5 bases, 1 base remained unmatched. Germline values: CDR1 MDHEN, CDR2 SYDVKM. The DNA of the CDR3 is TGTGCCAGCAGTCCTAGCGGGACCGGGGAGCTGTTTTTT. Translating gives CASSPSGTGELFF.

The V gene is TRBV10-3, the J gene TRBJ1-2, with D possibly matching TRBD1 (6 bases). V lost 11 bases and J 2 bases, leaving 18 bases between the germline ends. The CDR3 is made up of 14 amino acids. In germline, CDR1 is ENHRY, CDR2 SYGVKD. CDR3 amino acids: CAVSSGAQNYGYTF. CDR3 coding DNA: TGTGCCGTCTCTTCAGGGGCGCAGAACTATGGCTACACCTTC.

V usage is TRBV18 and J usage is TRBJ2-1, with 7 bases lining up with TRBD2. Germline V gene data show CDR1 as KGHSH and CDR2 as LQKENI. The V gene end was trimmed by 1 base and the J gene end by 2 bases; junction bases not matched to a gene: 2. This CDR3 is built from 15 residues. CDR3: CASSPREGTYNEQFF. DNA for the CDR3: TGTGCCAGCTCACCACGGGAGGGTACCTACAATGAGCAGTTCTTC.

In this sample, this clone turned up once. V is TRBV18 and J is TRBJ2-2; perhaps TRBD2 as D (5 bases). Germline V gene sequence: CDR1 KGHSH, CDR2 LQKENI. V dropped 5 bases and J dropped 6 bases, with 16 bases sitting between them. The CDR3 sequence is 15 residues long. In nucleotides, the CDR3 is TGTGCCAGCTCATCGGGAAACGAGGGCGCCGGGGAGCTGTTTTTT. Encoded protein: CASSSGNEGAGELFF.

The V gene is TRBV23-1, the J gene TRBJ1-1; D is unclear. TRBV23-1 is annotated as an ORF whose role is uncertain. This CDR3 contains 15 residues. V lost 1 base and J 10 bases, leaving 19 bases between the germline ends. The chain's CDR3 is CASSQLGHLWVLAFF. The CDR3 nucleotides are TGCGCCAGCAGTCAATTAGGGCACCTCTGGGTTCTAGCTTTCTTT.

As concerns this clone: Other nucleotide sequences in the sample specify the same CDR3. The genes are TRBV20-1 and TRBJ2-5, with TRBD2 as a possible D gene (6 bases). Between the trimmed V and J ends, which lost 3 bases and 7 bases, there was a span of 6 bases. The CDR3 has 10 amino acids. Germline values: CDR1 DFQATT, CDR2 SNEGSKA (reference sequence). The CDR3 protein is CSAREGTQYF. The CDR3 nucleotides read TGCAGTGCTAGGGAGGGGACCCAGTACTTC.

This clone was found once. This chain uses TRBV10-3 with TRBJ2-5; TRBD1 matches at 7 bases. This CDR3 is 13 amino acids long. Germline CDR1 reads ENHRY; CDR2 reads SYGVKD. V lost 7 bases to trimming and J lost 1 base; unmatched junction nucleotides: 3. The CDR3 nucleotides read TGTGCCATCACACGGGACAGCCAAGAGACCCAGTACTTC. Amino acid sequence: CAITRDSQETQYF.

For this clone: Other nucleotide sequences from this sample produce the same CDR3. V is TRBV6-6 and J is TRBJ2-2, with D uncertain. The CDR3 consists of 14 residues. The V gene's germline CDR1 is MNHNY and CDR2 SVGAGI (reference sequence). Trimming pared 2 bases from V and 2 bases from J, leaving 6 bases between. As DNA, the CDR3 is TGTGCCAGCAGTTACGGCCCAAACACCGGGGAGCTGTTTTTT. It translates to CASSYGPNTGELFF.

The chain carries TRBV10-2 and TRBJ2-1, with a weak D call TRBD1 (6 bases). There are 12 residues in the CDR3. The V end was cut by 2 bases, the J end by 15 bases, with 14 bases between. Germline V gives CDR1 WSHSY, CDR2 SAAADI. The CDR3 coding sequence is TGCGCCAGCAGTGAGCCAGGGGCTAGGCCGTTCTTC. Its translation is CASSEPGARPFF.

V is TRBV6-5 and J is TRBJ2-7; TRBD1 agrees at 7 bases. Unmatched junction bases numbered 8, after V lost 6 bases and J lost 6 bases. CDR1 MNHEY and CDR2 SVGAGI come from the germline V gene. The CDR3 spans 13 residues. For the CDR3, the DNA is TGTGCCAGCAGCAGACAGGGATCCGCCGAGCAGTACTTC. This sequence encodes CASSRQGSAEQYF.

This chain connects TRBV11-2 to TRBJ2-1; D remains unclear. Trimming took off 7 bases at V and 4 bases at J, with 17 bases between the two ends. This CDR3 has 15 amino acids. Germline-derived CDR1 and CDR2 are SGHAT and FQNNGV. For the CDR3, the DNA is TGTGCCAGCACCTCCCTTCTAAGGGTATACAATGAGCAGTTCTTC. This gives the protein CASTSLLRVYNEQFF.

Points on this clone: The same CDR3 arises from other DNA sequences in this sample as well. The chain has TRBV30 and TRBJ1-3; the D is unclear. Trimming removed 1 base from V and 0 bases from J, with 10 bases in between. Per the germline V gene, CDR1 is GTSNPN and CDR2 is SVGIG (reference sequence). The CDR3 sequence is 15 residues long. The CDR3 coding sequence is TGTGCCTGGAGTGCCACTTCCCGCTCTGGAAACACCATATATTTT. It is translated as CAWSATSRSGNTIYF.

V is TRBV5-1 and J is TRBJ2-1; D gene uncertain. Deletions cut 1 base from V and 4 bases from J, with 6 bases between. The CDR3 runs 13 residues. Germline-derived CDR1 and CDR2 are SGHRS and YFSETQ. This chain's CDR3 is CASSLMVYNEQFF. The CDR3 nucleotides are TGCGCCAGCAGCTTGATGGTGTACAATGAGCAGTTCTTC.